This T cell receptor beta chain was identified during a study of response to subunit inactivated influenza vaccine. CDR1 is SGHAT, CDR2 FQNNGV, per germline. CDR3 length: 17 amino acids. V lost 3 bases, J lost 1 base, and 7 bases stayed unmatched. TCRdb passed the RT-PCR reads through MiXCR, listing each CDR3 protein once. The table records some 570,000 distinct CDR3 sequences, about 10% of them present only once. The data also belong to a second study, concerning T cells expressing NK-cell markers. That paper states: The cDNA for TCR beta came from 5'RACE template switching with UMIs. Of CD8+ T cells, roughly 1.0-8% belonged to dominant NKG2C+ clonotypes in roughly 6 donors.

The input for sequencing was PBMCs from blood, taken on the day of vaccination. This clonotype was obtained from a man aged 50 or older who received an inactivated influenza vaccine. The chain has TRBV11-2 and TRBJ2-2; 8 bases are shared with TRBD1. The CDR3 nucleotides are TGTGCCAGCAGCTTCGACAGGGGACATTTGAACACCGGGGAGCTGTTTTTT. Translation: CASSFDRGHLNTGELFF.